The 24 T cell receptor beta chains given below trace back to one sample, sequenced in a study of blood T cell repertoires in COVID-19. Profiled with immunoSEQ multiplex PCR; TCRdb holds only in-frame clones, not every one. In the table there are around 150,000 clones, approximately 86% of which are singletons. The sequenced material came from peripheral blood. Source of these receptors: a man in his 60s with acute or convalescent COVID-19.

The chain carries TRBV28 and TRBJ1-1; 7 nucleotides match TRBD1. V lost 5 bases, J lost 2 bases, and 8 bases stayed unmatched. This CDR3 is built from 15 residues. From germline, CDR1 is MDHEN and CDR2 SYDVKM. CDR3 nucleotide sequence: TGTGCCAGCAGTCGTTCCCACAGGGGAAACACTGAAGCTTTCTTT. Translation: CASSRSHRGNTEAFF.

The V call is TRBV6-6, the J call TRBJ2-1, with D possibly matching TRBD1 (6 bases). This CDR3 contains 12 residues. V was pared by 2 bases and J by 7 bases, with 6 bases between. Germline V gene lookup returns CDR1 MNHNY and CDR2 SVGAGI (reference sequence). In DNA, the CDR3 is TGTGCCAGCAGTTACCAGGGGAATGAGCAGTTCTTC. This codes for CASSYQGNEQFF.

Worth noting for this clone: Sequence at one end of the junction differs from germline and may be a read error. This chain uses TRBV5-4 with TRBJ2-3; tentative D call: TRBD2 (6 bases). This CDR3 contains 13 residues. Germline CDR1 is SGHNT and CDR2 is YYREEE (reference sequence). The CDR3 spells CASSSWGDAPSHF. The CDR3 coding sequence is TGTGCCAGCAGTTCCTGGGGGGACGCCCCGTCGCATTTT.

This clone was counted between two and nine times. The chain couples TRBV27 to TRBJ2-2; 8 bases are shared with TRBD2. This CDR3 region has 16 residues. J gave up 4 bases and V 4 bases, and 8 bases lay outside the gene matches. The V gene's germline CDR1 is MNHEY and CDR2 SMNVEV (reference sequence). As DNA, the CDR3 is TGTGCCAGCAGTTCGGCACCGGGACTAGTCACCGGGGAGCTGTTTTTT. It translates to CASSSAPGLVTGELFF.

Ten or more counts support this clone. The rearrangement uses TRBV19 and TRBJ1-2, with a possible D match to TRBD1 (5 bases). The CDR3 has 13 residues. Germline V gene sequence: CDR1 LNHDA, CDR2 SQIVND (reference sequence). V was clipped by 3 bases and J by 5 bases, with 10 bases between them. CDR3 loop: CASSIRTNYGYTF. The CDR3 DNA sequence: TGTGCCAGTAGTATCAGGACAAATTATGGCTACACCTTC. Complete variable domain (other parts from reference TRBV19 and TRBJ1-2): DGGITQSPKYLFRKEGQNVTLSCEQNLNHDAMYWYRQDPGQGLRLIYYSQIVNDFQKGDIAEGYSVSREKKESFPLTVTSAQKNPTAFYLCASSIRTNYGYTFGSGTRLTVV.

This clone was seen only a few times. The V gene is TRBV7-2, the J gene TRBJ1-1, with a possible D match to TRBD1 (5 bases). Germline values: CDR1 SGHTA, CDR2 FQGNSA. CDR3 size: 14 residues. Trimming left V 5 bases short and J 1 base short, with 11 bases between. CDR3 loop: CASSPGAANTEAFF. CDR3 sequence (DNA): TGTGCCAGCAGCCCTGGGGCTGCGAACACTGAAGCTTTCTTT.

V and J are TRBV5-4 and TRBJ2-7, with 9 bases aligning to TRBD2. The J segment lost 3 bases and the V segment lost 6 bases, leaving 10 bases of the junction unmatched. Looked up from germline, CDR1 is SGHNT and CDR2 is YYREEE (reference sequence). The CDR3 is 15 residues long. The CDR3 nucleotides are TGTGCCAGCACCTCAATCGGGACTAGCTTCTACGAGCAGTACTTC. Amino acid sequence: CASTSIGTSFYEQYF.

V usage is TRBV10-1 and J usage is TRBJ2-7; TRBD2 might be the D (5 bases). Germline assignment: CDR1 WNHNN and CDR2 SYGVQD (reference sequence). The CDR3 runs to 14 residues. V lost 6 bases to trimming and J lost 0 bases, with 12 bases between them. The CDR3 loop reads CASSPAVGSYEQYF. In DNA, the CDR3 is TGCGCCAGCAGCCCAGCGGTGGGCTCCTACGAGCAGTACTTC.

V and J are TRBV5-1 and TRBJ1-2; D gene unclear. V lost 1 base to trimming and J lost 7 bases, with 11 bases between them. The germline V gene encodes CDR1 SGHRS and CDR2 YFSETQ. CDR3 length equals 13 residues. CDR3 residues: CASSLRGVSGYTF. The DNA for the CDR3 is TGCGCCAGCAGCTTGCGCGGGGTGAGTGGCTACACCTTC.

The V call is TRBV4-2, the J call TRBJ2-7; 8 bases line up with TRBD1. This CDR3 spans 14 amino acids. V shed 5 bases and J 3 bases; nucleotides not matched to a gene: 6. Germline assignment: CDR1 LGHNA and CDR2 YNFKEQ. The CDR3 DNA is TGTGCCAGCAGCAGGGGACAGGCTTTCTACGAGCAGTACTTC. Translated: CASSRGQAFYEQYF.

Of note for this clone: A junction boundary mismatches the germline segment, possibly from a read error. The chain joins TRBV5-1 to TRBJ2-3; 9 bases match TRBD2. Germline values: CDR1 SGHRS, CDR2 YFSETQ. CDR3 length equals 16 residues. The DNA for the CDR3 is TGCGCCAGCAGCTTGGTGAATAGCGGGAGCAGAGATACGCAGTATTTT. This encodes CASSLVNSGSRDTQYF. Full variable domain (remainder filled in from reference TRBV5-1 and TRBJ2-3): KAGVTQTPRYLIKTRGQQVTLSCSPISGHRSVSWYQQTPGQGLQFLFEYFSETQRNKGNFPGRFSGRQFSNSRSEMNVSTLELGDSALYLCASSLVNSGSRDTQYFGPGTRLTVL.

The rearrangement uses TRBV28 and TRBJ2-7; D might be TRBD1 (5 bases). CDR1 MDHEN and CDR2 SYDVKM come from the germline V gene. Deletions cut 6 bases from V and 5 bases from J, with 11 bases between. The CDR3 consists of 12 residues. The DNA of the CDR3 is TGTGCCAGCAGGGCAGGGATCCACGAGCAGTACTTC. This gives the protein CASRAGIHEQYF.

Notes on this clone: A read error is the likely source, as a far larger clone sits one nucleotide away. The rearrangement joins TRBV9 to TRBJ2-7; TRBD1 agrees at 9 bases. Looked up from germline, CDR1 is SGDLS and CDR2 is YYNGEE. The CDR3 totals 12 residues. J lost 1 base, V lost 7 bases, and 0 bases had no gene match. CDR3 sequence (DNA): TGTGCCAGCGGACAGGGGTCCTACGAGCAGTACTTC. It codes for CASGQGSYEQYF.

The V gene is TRBV7-8, the J gene TRBJ2-2; TRBD1 might be the D (5 bases). Germline V gene sequence: CDR1 SGHVS, CDR2 FQNEAQ. The V end lost 5 bases, the J end lost 1 base, and 17 bases lay between the germline ends. There are 17 residues in the CDR3. The CDR3 sequence: CASSPKPLGQNTGELFF. The CDR3 region has the DNA TGTGCCAGCAGCCCTAAGCCCTTAGGACAGAACACCGGGGAGCTGTTTTTT.

This clone was observed a single time. DNA of the CDR3: TGTGCCAGCAGCCAACAGGGAACCACTGAAGCTTTCTTT. Residues: CASSQQGTTEAFF. The genes are TRBV3-1 (or the pseudogene TRBV3-2) and TRBJ1-1, with D perhaps matching TRBD1 (5 bases). The CDR3 loop spans 13 amino acids. Looked up from germline, CDR1 is LGHDT and CDR2 is YNNKEL (reference sequence). Trimming stripped 2 bases from V and 4 bases from J, with 8 bases between.

The J gene is TRBJ2-3, the V gene TRBV5-1, with D tentatively TRBD2 (6 bases). The germline CDR1 and CDR2 sequences are SGHRS and YFSETQ. With 3 bases removed from V and 3 bases from J, the gap between germline ends came to 20 bases. This CDR3 contains 17 residues. The chain's CDR3 is CASSSSGRAGGTDTQYF. CDR3 bases: TGCGCCAGCAGCTCCTCAGGGCGGGCAGGAGGGACAGATACGCAGTATTTT.

The chain recombines TRBV27 with TRBJ1-1; D is unclear. From germline, CDR1 is MNHEY and CDR2 SMNVEV (reference sequence). This CDR3 spans 13 amino acids. Deletions cut 6 bases from V and 11 bases from J, with 19 bases between. In nucleotides, the CDR3 is TGTGCCAGCAGCCGCTTGAGCGGCGAGGAGGCTTTCTTT. Protein: CASSRLSGEEAFF.

The rearrangement joins TRBV5-4 to TRBJ1-1; no definite D call. Germline loops: CDR1 SGHNT, CDR2 YYREEE (reference sequence). V lost 1 base to trimming and J lost 4 bases, with 8 bases between them. The CDR3 loop spans 13 amino acids. For the CDR3, the DNA is TGTGCCAGCAGCTTGCCGGGAGGCACTGAAGCTTTCTTT. Protein product: CASSLPGGTEAFF.

The chain joins TRBV28 to TRBJ1-6; 8 positions agree with TRBD1. CDR1 and CDR2 (germline): MDHEN, SYDVKM. The CDR3 length is 16 residues. The junction had 7 bases not matched to a gene; V was cut back by 2 bases and J by 7 bases. The CDR3 reads CASSLGLTGANSPLHF. In DNA, the CDR3 is TGTGCCAGCAGTTTAGGCCTGACAGGGGCCAATTCACCCCTCCACTTT. Full variable domain (missing parts from reference TRBV28 and TRBJ1-6): DVKVTQSSRYLVKRTGEKVFLECVQDMDHENMFWYRQDPGLGLRLIYFSYDVKMKEKGDIPEGYSVSREKKERFSLILESASTNQTSMYLCASSLGLTGANSPLHFGNGTRLTVT.

This chain joins TRBV29-1 and TRBJ2-1; TRBD2 aligns across 8 bases. The CDR3 totals 14 residues. The germline V gene has CDR1 SQVTM and CDR2 ANQGSEA. With V trimmed by 5 bases and J by 3 bases, 6 bases remained unmatched. CDR3 sequence reads: CSVSSGSFYNEQFF. CDR3 DNA sequence: TGCAGCGTTTCCAGCGGGAGTTTCTACAATGAGCAGTTCTTC.

This chain connects TRBV28 to TRBJ2-2, with 7 bases lining up with TRBD2. V gave up 7 bases and J gave up 1 base; unmatched junction bases: 9. Germline V gene data show CDR1 as MDHEN and CDR2 as SYDVKM. The CDR3 covers 16 residues. The CDR3 nucleotides are TGTGCCAGCAAGTCTAGCGGTATCCGGAACACCGGGGAGCTGTTTTTT. This sequence encodes CASKSSGIRNTGELFF.

V and J are TRBV7-2 and TRBJ2-7; possible D gene TRBD1, 6 bases. Trimming removed 5 bases from V and 2 bases from J, with 13 bases in between. The germline V gene has CDR1 SGHTA and CDR2 FQGNSA. The CDR3 runs 14 residues. CDR3 coding DNA: TGTGCCAGCAGCCTAAAGGCAGGGGCCTACGAGCAGTACTTC. Translating it yields CASSLKAGAYEQYF.

This chain joins TRBV7-8 and TRBJ1-2, with 9 bases that match TRBD1. Losses at the gene ends were 5 bases for V and 7 bases for J; bases not matched to a gene: 8. The CDR3 covers 14 residues. From germline, CDR1 is SGHVS and CDR2 FQNEAQ. The CDR3 nucleotides read TGTGCCAGCAGCCCACGGACAGGGGTCGGTGGCTACACCTTC. Amino acid sequence: CASSPRTGVGGYTF.

The V gene is TRBV5-6, the J gene TRBJ2-2; possible D gene TRBD1, 5 bases. Germline-derived CDR1 and CDR2 are SGHDT and YYEEEE. The CDR3 extends over 16 amino acids. V lost 4 bases, J lost 0 bases, and 13 bases lay in between. The CDR3 DNA sequence: TGTGCCAGCAGCCATCAAGGACAAACGAACACCGGGGAGCTGTTTTTT. This codes for CASSHQGQTNTGELFF.